This T cell receptor (beta chain) was found in a study of molecular identifiers for immune sequencing clone quantification. Germline CDR1 SEHNR, CDR2 FQNEAQ (reference sequence). V was shortened by 5 bases and J by 5 bases, with 14 bases between the two germline ends. The CDR3 covers 14 residues. The sample holds many counts of this clonotype. Its antigen is not known. Sorting defined naive CD8 T cells as CD8+CD4-CCR7+CD45RA+. The study's findings and limits: Highly expanded clone sizes could end up underestimated if a barcode were shared by identical TCR molecules.

TCRdb used MiXCR to reprocess the PCR reads, holding one entry per CDR3 protein. The sample includes around 300,000 distinct CDR3 sequences, roughly 24% of them seen just once. The clonotype originates from a human donor in good health. Some libraries in this study had Jurkat cell RNA spiked in. Specimen: naive CD8+ T cells from blood, with Jurkat cell RNA spiked in. As for subset: FACS-sorted CD8+CD4-CCR7+CD45RA+ naive T cells. V and J are TRBV7-9 and TRBJ2-3; no clear D. This chain's CDR3 is CASSALGIRDTQYF. CDR3 DNA sequence: TGTGCCAGCAGCGCGTTAGGGATACGAGATACGCAGTATTTT.